What follows describes a single T cell receptor beta chain. 60 Vbeta and 13 Jbeta primers were used in PCR. Profiling relied on immunoSEQ multiplex PCR, and the TCRdb table lists in-frame clones only, not all of them. The sample table includes 100,000 to 150,000 clones. The sample comes from a study of cytomegalovirus exposure and HLA in healthy donors. V trimming: 4 bases; J trimming: 0 bases; junction bases outside the gene matches: 3. Germline-derived CDR1 and CDR2 are SGHDT and YYEEEE. CDR3 length: 14 residues. The clonotype was recovered from a man aged 40-50 years in good health and CMV-seronegative. This chain links TRBV5-6 with TRBJ2-7; 8 bases fit TRBD2. The specimen sequenced was PBMCs. CDR3 region: CASSTGTSSYEQYF. DNA for the CDR3: TGTGCCAGCAGCACCGGGACTAGCTCCTACGAGCAGTACTTC.